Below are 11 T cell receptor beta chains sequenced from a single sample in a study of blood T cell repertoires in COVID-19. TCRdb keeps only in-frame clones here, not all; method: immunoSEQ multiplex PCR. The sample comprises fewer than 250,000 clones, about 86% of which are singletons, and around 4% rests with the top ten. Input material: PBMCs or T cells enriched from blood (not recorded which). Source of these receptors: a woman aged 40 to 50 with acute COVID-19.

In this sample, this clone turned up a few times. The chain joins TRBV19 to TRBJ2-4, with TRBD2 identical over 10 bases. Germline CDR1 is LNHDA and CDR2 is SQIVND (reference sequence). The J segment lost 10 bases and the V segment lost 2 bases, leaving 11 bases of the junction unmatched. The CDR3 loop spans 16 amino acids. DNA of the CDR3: TGTGCCAGTAGTATAAGTTCGAGCGGGAGGGCCGCTATTCAGTACTTC. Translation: CASSISSSGRAAIQYF.

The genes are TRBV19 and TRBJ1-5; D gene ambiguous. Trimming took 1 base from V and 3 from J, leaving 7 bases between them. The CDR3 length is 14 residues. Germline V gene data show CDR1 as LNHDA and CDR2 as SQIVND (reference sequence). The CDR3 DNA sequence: TGTGCCAGTAGTATAGCCAGGCTCAATCAGCCCCAGCATTTT. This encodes CASSIARLNQPQHF.

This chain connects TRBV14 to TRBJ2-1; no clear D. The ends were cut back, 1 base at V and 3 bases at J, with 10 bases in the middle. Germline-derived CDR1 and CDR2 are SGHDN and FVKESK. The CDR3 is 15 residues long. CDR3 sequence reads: CASSQGLTRYNEQFF. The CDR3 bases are TGTGCCAGCAGCCAAGGGCTTACCCGCTACAATGAGCAGTTCTTC.

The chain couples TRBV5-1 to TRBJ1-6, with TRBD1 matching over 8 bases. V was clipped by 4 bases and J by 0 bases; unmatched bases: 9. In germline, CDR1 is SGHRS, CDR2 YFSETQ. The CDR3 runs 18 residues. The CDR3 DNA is TGCGCCAGCAGCGTGGGACAGGTTGGGAGCTCCTATAATTCACCCCTCCACTTT. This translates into CASSVGQVGSSYNSPLHF.

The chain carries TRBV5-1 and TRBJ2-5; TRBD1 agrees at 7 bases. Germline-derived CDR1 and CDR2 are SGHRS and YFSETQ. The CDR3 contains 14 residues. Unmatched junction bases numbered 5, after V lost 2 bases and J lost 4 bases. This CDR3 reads CASSLGQGVETQYF. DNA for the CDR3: TGCGCCAGCAGCTTAGGGCAGGGGGTAGAGACCCAGTACTTC.

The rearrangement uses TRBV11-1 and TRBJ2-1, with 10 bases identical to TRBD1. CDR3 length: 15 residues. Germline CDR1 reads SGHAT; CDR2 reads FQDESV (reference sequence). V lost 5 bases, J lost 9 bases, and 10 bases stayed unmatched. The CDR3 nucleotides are TGTGCCAGCAGCAGCAAAACAGGGGACAGGGGTGAGCAGTTCTTC. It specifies CASSSKTGDRGEQFF.

The CDR3 DNA reads as TGTGCCAGTATCCCAGGGGGGAGGCATCTGCAGCCCCAGCATTTT. It translates to CASIPGGRHLQPQHF. The chain joins TRBV19 to TRBJ1-5, with TRBD1 identical over 7 bases. The V gene end was trimmed by 7 bases and the J gene end by 7 bases; junction bases not matched to a gene: 13. Germline CDR1 reads LNHDA; CDR2 reads SQIVND (reference sequence). This CDR3 has 15 residues. The whole variable domain, remainder taken from reference TRBV19 and TRBJ1-5, is DGGITQSPKYLFRKEGQNVTLSCEQNLNHDAMYWYRQDPGQGLRLIYYSQIVNDFQKGDIAEGYSVSREKKESFPLTVTSAQKNPTAFYLCASIPGGRHLQPQHFGDGTRLSIL.

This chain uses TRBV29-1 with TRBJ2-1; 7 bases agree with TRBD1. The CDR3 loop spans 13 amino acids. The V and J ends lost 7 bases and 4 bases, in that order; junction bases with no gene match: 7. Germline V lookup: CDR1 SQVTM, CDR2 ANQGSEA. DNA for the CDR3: TGCAGCGGTAAGGGACAGTTATACAATGAGCAGTTCTTC. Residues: CSGKGQLYNEQFF.

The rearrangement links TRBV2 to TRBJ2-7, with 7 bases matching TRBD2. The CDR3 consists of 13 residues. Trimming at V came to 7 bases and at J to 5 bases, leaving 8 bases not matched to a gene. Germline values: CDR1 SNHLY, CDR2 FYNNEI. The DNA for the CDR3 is TGTGCCAGCACGGCGGGAGAAAGCAACGAGCAGTACTTC. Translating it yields CASTAGESNEQYF. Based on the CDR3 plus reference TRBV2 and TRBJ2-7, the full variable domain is EPEVTQTPSHQVTQMGQEVILRCVPISNHLYFYWYRQILGQKVEFLVSFYNNEISEKSEIFDDQFSVERPDGSNFTLKIRSTKLEDSAMYFCASTAGESNEQYFGPGTRLTVT.

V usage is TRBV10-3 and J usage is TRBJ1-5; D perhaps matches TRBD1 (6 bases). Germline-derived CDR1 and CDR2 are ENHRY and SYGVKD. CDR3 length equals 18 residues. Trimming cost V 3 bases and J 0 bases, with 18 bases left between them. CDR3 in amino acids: CAISDDRKQFYSNQPQHF. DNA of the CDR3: TGTGCCATCAGTGATGACAGGAAACAATTTTATAGCAATCAGCCCCAGCATTTT.

The CDR3 loop reads CASSRQGANQPQHF. CDR3 nucleotide sequence: TGTGCCAGTAGTAGGCAGGGGGCGAATCAGCCCCAGCATTTT. V is TRBV19 and J is TRBJ1-5, with 8 bases identical to TRBD1. The V segment lost 4 bases and the J segment 4 bases; nucleotides outside the gene matches: 3. This CDR3 region has 14 residues. The germline gives CDR1 LNHDA, CDR2 SQIVND (reference sequence).